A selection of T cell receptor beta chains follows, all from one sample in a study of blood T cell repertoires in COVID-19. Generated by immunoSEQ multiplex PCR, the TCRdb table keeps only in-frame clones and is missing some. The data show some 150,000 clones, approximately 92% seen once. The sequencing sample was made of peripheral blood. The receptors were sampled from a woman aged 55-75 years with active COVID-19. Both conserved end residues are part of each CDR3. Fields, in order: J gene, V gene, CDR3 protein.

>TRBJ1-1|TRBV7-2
CASTLGGVMSTEAFF
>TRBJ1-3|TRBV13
CASSLRQGRGNTIYF
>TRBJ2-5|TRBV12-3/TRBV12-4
CASRGQGWETQYF
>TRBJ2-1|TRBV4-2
CASRTLTGDNEQFF
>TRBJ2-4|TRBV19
CASSPRGNIQYF
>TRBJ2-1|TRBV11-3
CASSSDREGNEQFF
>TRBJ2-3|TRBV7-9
CASSLGTREADTQYF
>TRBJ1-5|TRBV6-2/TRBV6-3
CASSYDQGARAQHF
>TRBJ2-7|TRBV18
CASSLVRDRGAYEQYF
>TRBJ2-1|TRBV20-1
CSARGAEWQFF
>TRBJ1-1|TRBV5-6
CASSVDRERHTEAFF
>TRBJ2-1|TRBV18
CASSPPFHSSYNEQFF
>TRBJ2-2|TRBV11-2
CASRSLNGELFF
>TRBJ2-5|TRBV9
CASSAGTLQETQYF
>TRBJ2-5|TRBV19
CASSTQTGRLAGETQYF
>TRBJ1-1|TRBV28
CASRAENTEAFF
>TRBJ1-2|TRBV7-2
CASSRGGALHGYTF
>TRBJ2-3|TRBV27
CASSPRTAGVDTQYF
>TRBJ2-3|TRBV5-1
CASSSPGLADTQYF
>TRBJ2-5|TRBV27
CASSLLGLAGQETQYF